This T cell receptor (beta chain) originates from a study of blood T cell repertoires in COVID-19. Assay: immunoSEQ multiplex PCR; the TCRdb copy retains only in-frame clones and omits some. The sample carries some 91,000 clones, 75% to 95% recorded once. Trimming shortened V by 4 bases and J by 8 bases, and 18 bases separated the two germline ends. Germline-derived CDR1 and CDR2 are SGHRS and YFSETQ. The CDR3 is made up of 14 amino acids. To note about this clone: Other DNA sequences from this sample encode an identical CDR3 as well.

Sequencing input: peripheral blood. The receptor was derived from a man between 60 and 75 years old with acute or convalescent COVID-19. The V gene is TRBV5-1, the J gene TRBJ1-2, with D perhaps TRBD1 (5 bases). The DNA for the CDR3 is TGCGCCAGCAGCCCGGGGGGATCTGGGCGGGGCTACACCTTC. The encoded protein is CASSPGGSGRGYTF.